Listed below are T cell receptor beta chains from one sample, sequenced in a study of blood T cell repertoires in COVID-19. Profiled with immunoSEQ multiplex PCR; TCRdb holds only in-frame clones, not every one. The repertoire holds nearly 55,000 clones, with 85% to 90% as singletons. Specimen: peripheral blood. All receptors derive from a man in his sixties or seventies with active COVID-19. Both conserved end residues are part of each CDR3. The order of the fields is J gene, clone size, D gene, V gene, CDR3 protein, CDR3 DNA. A D gene is named only where the DNA matches it firmly. Expanded clones get a size class; other rows say once, few or many, or leave the size out.

TRBJ1-5	NA	TRBD1	TRBV19	CASLDRGRNQPQHF	TGTGCCAGCCTAGACAGGGGACGGAATCAGCCCCAGCATTTT
TRBJ1-1	NA	NA	TRBV6-2/TRBV6-3	CASSYRSGRTEAFF	TGTGCCAGCAGTTACCGCTCAGGGCGGACTGAAGCTTTCTTT
TRBJ2-2	NA	TRBD2	TRBV7-3	CASSLRTSGGGELFF	TGTGCCAGCAGCTTACGGACTAGCGGGGGCGGGGAGCTGTTTTTT
TRBJ1-5	NA	NA	TRBV7-2	CASSLHVVSNQPQHF	TGTGCCAGCAGCTTACACGTAGTCAGCAATCAGCCCCAGCATTTT
TRBJ2-1	once	TRBD2	TRBV7-2	CASSWDWRGVYNEQFF	TGTGCCAGCAGCTGGGATTGGCGGGGGGTCTACAATGAGCAGTTCTTC
TRBJ1-2	NA	NA	TRBV19	CASSARVGGYTF	TGTGCCAGTAGTGCCAGGGTAGGGGGCTACACCTTC
TRBJ1-1	NA	TRBD1	TRBV18	CASSLGQGLNTEAFF	TGTGCCAGCTCACTGGGACAGGGTTTGAACACTGAAGCTTTCTTT
TRBJ1-1	NA	NA	TRBV15	CATSPRPNTEAFF	TGTGCCACCAGCCCCAGGCCGAACACTGAAGCTTTCTTT
TRBJ2-1	NA	TRBD2	TRBV6-4	CASSVASGGPDEQFF	TGTGCCAGCAGTGTAGCTAGCGGGGGGCCCGATGAGCAGTTCTTC
TRBJ2-5	NA	TRBD1	TRBV5-1	CASSPRTGKGETQYF	TGCGCCAGCAGCCCGCGGACAGGGAAGGGAGAGACCCAGTACTTC
TRBJ2-1	NA	TRBD2	TRBV4-1	CASTKRGSSYNEQFF	TGCGCCAGCACCAAGCGGGGGAGCTCCTACAATGAGCAGTTCTTC
TRBJ2-3	once	NA	TRBV5-1	CASSFDGAGDTQYF	TGCGCCAGCAGCTTTGATGGTGCGGGGGATACGCAGTATTTT
TRBJ2-1	NA	TRBD1	TRBV7-3	CASSFAGTGSNNEQFF	TGTGCCAGCAGCTTCGCCGGGACAGGGTCGAACAATGAGCAGTTCTTC
TRBJ2-1	NA	NA	TRBV11-3	CASSFRGEQFF	TGTGCCAGCAGCTTTCGCGGGGAGCAGTTCTTC
TRBJ1-1	NA	NA	TRBV11-2	CASSTIGQSPNTEAFF	TGTGCCAGCAGCACCATTGGACAGTCGCCGAACACTGAAGCTTTCTTT
TRBJ2-7	few	NA	TRBV21-1	CASSPGTASRSEQYF	TGTGCCAGCAGCCCCGGGACAGCGAGCCGTAGCGAGCAGTACTTC
TRBJ2-2	NA	NA	TRBV9	CASSVGNGANTGELFF	TGTGCCAGCAGCGTAGGGAACGGGGCGAACACCGGGGAGCTGTTTTTT
TRBJ2-3	NA	NA	TRBV7-3	CASSLGGGAADTQYF	TGTGCCAGCAGCTTAGGTGGGGGGGCCGCAGATACGCAGTATTTT
TRBJ2-1	NA	TRBD2	TRBV10-3	CAISESGAGAYNEQFF	TGTGCCATCAGTGAGTCAGGGGCGGGGGCCTACAATGAGCAGTTCTTC
TRBJ2-7	NA	NA	TRBV27	CASRDGGGSYEQYF	TGTGCCAGCAGGGACGGGGGAGGCTCCTACGAGCAGTACTTC
TRBJ2-3	NA	NA	TRBV7-3	CASSSTSSDTQYF	TGTGCCAGCAGCTCTACTAGCTCAGATACGCAGTATTTT
TRBJ1-2	NA	NA	TRBV27	CASSPSGDHYGYTF	TGTGCCAGCAGTCCCTCGGGGGACCACTATGGCTACACCTTC
TRBJ2-7	few	TRBD2	TRBV7-2	CASSLAGLAGAVGQYF	TGTGCCAGCAGCTTAGCAGGACTAGCGGGGGCCGTGGGGCAGTACTTC
TRBJ1-6	NA	NA	TRBV6-6	CASSLRAGVGSPLHF	TGTGCCAGCAGTCTTCGGGCGGGAGTGGGTTCACCCCTCCACTTT
TRBJ2-2	NA	TRBD1	TRBV19	CASSRDRGVVGELFF	TGTGCCAGTAGTAGGGACAGGGGGGTCGTCGGGGAGCTGTTTTTT
TRBJ2-5	NA	TRBD1	TRBV7-9	CASSLAGVRDRGQTQYF	TGTGCCAGCAGCTTAGCGGGTGTAAGGGACAGGGGACAGACCCAGTACTTC
TRBJ1-2	NA	NA	TRBV19	CASSIRSGDGYTF	TGTGCCAGTAGTATAAGGAGCGGGGATGGCTACACCTTC
TRBJ2-5	NA	NA	TRBV24-1	CATSAGGTDHQETQYF	TGTGCCACCAGTGCCGGAGGGACTGATCATCAAGAGACCCAGTACTTC
TRBJ2-3	NA	TRBD1	TRBV6-5	CASSLPGGPTQYF	TGTGCCAGCAGTTTGCCAGGGGGCCCTACGCAGTATTTT
TRBJ1-6	NA	NA	TRBV5-1	CASSLAGSYNSPLHF	TGCGCCAGCAGCTTGGCAGGTTCCTATAATTCACCCCTCCACTTT
TRBJ1-6	NA	TRBD1	TRBV27	CASSTPRQGWDSPLHF	TGTGCCAGCAGTACCCCCCGACAGGGCTGGGATTCACCCCTCCACTTT
TRBJ1-2	NA	NA	TRBV12-3/TRBV12-4	CASSLQGENGYTF	TGTGCCAGCAGTTTACAGGGCGAAAATGGCTACACCTTC
TRBJ2-5	NA	NA	TRBV7-8	CASSLLAGGTQYF	TGTGCCAGCAGCTTATTGGCCGGAGGGACCCAGTACTTC
TRBJ2-5	NA	NA	TRBV4-1	CASSQPPGFGQETQYF	TGCGCCAGCAGCCAACCCCCAGGGTTTGGCCAAGAGACCCAGTACTTC
TRBJ2-3	NA	TRBD2	TRBV6-6	CAARGGPTDTQYF	TGTGCCGCTCGGGGGGGTCCGACAGATACGCAGTATTTT
TRBJ1-5	NA	TRBD1	TRBV6-4	CARQGSGQPQHF	TGTGCCAGACAGGGGAGCGGGCAGCCCCAGCATTTT
TRBJ2-7	NA	NA	TRBV13	CASSLGSSYEQYF	TGTGCCAGCAGCTTGGGCAGCTCCTACGAGCAGTACTTC
TRBJ2-3	NA	NA	TRBV20-1	CSSSGAGITDTQYF	TGCAGTTCCAGTGGGGCGGGGATCACAGATACGCAGTATTTT
TRBJ2-2	NA	TRBD1	TRBV3-1/TRBV3-2	CASRGQGASGELFF	TGTGCCAGCAGGGGACAGGGGGCTTCCGGGGAGCTGTTTTTT
TRBJ1-5	few	NA	TRBV24-1	CATSAGSNQPQHF	TGTGCCACCAGTGCGGGAAGCAATCAGCCCCAGCATTTT
TRBJ1-2	NA	NA	TRBV19	CASTRETENYGYTF	TGTGCCAGTACCCGAGAGACAGAGAACTATGGCTACACCTTC
TRBJ2-5	NA	TRBD1	TRBV7-8	CASTPGQQETQYF	TGTGCCAGCACTCCGGGACAGCAAGAGACCCAGTACTTC
TRBJ1-6	NA	TRBD1	TRBV7-2	CASSPQGGYNSPLHF	TGTGCCAGCAGCCCGCAGGGGGGATATAATTCACCCCTCCACTTT
TRBJ2-7	NA	NA	TRBV19	CASRLRQGFYEQYF	TGTGCCAGTAGGCTGAGGCAGGGTTTCTACGAGCAGTACTTC
TRBJ1-6	NA	TRBD1	TRBV9	CASSGGQGYNSPLHF	TGTGCCAGCAGCGGGGGACAGGGTTATAATTCACCCCTCCACTTT
TRBJ2-4	NA	TRBD1	TRBV27	CASSQHRGWAKNIQYF	TGTGCCAGCAGTCAACACAGGGGGTGGGCCAAAAACATTCAGTACTTC
TRBJ1-4	NA	NA	TRBV6-5	CASRRGGDEKLFF	TGTGCCAGCAGGCGGGGGGGGGATGAAAAACTGTTTTTT
TRBJ2-5	NA	TRBD1	TRBV29-1	CSVELWTGPQETQYF	TGCAGCGTTGAACTATGGACAGGTCCCCAAGAGACCCAGTACTTC
TRBJ2-2	NA	TRBD1	TRBV7-2	CASSRGTANTGELFF	TGTGCCAGCAGCAGGGGGACAGCGAACACCGGGGAGCTGTTTTTT
TRBJ1-5	NA	TRBD1	TRBV2	CASNPGGSSQPQHF	TGTGCCAGCAATCCAGGGGGCTCTAGTCAGCCCCAGCATTTT
TRBJ1-2	NA	NA	TRBV5-1	CASSPTGSHGYTF	TGCGCCAGCAGCCCTACAGGGTCTCATGGCTACACCTTC
TRBJ2-3	NA	NA	TRBV29-1	CSSARLGTDTQYF	TGCAGCTCCGCTAGGCTAGGAACAGATACGCAGTATTTT
TRBJ2-1	NA	TRBD1	TRBV19	CASSIGTGRNEQFF	TGTGCCAGTAGTATAGGGACAGGGCGCAATGAGCAGTTCTTC
TRBJ2-7	NA	TRBD1	TRBV7-3	CASSLTGQGMREQYF	TGTGCCAGCAGCTTAACGGGACAGGGGATGCGCGAGCAGTACTTC
TRBJ2-7	medium-sized	TRBD2	TRBV13	CASRARGGLSREQYF	TGTGCCAGCAGAGCCCGCGGGGGGTTGTCCAGGGAGCAGTACTTC
TRBJ2-2	NA	NA	TRBV29-1	CSASTFTGELFF	TGCAGCGCCTCCACATTCACCGGGGAGCTGTTTTTT
TRBJ1-1	NA	TRBD1	TRBV7-8	CASSLVGQDTEAFF	TGTGCCAGCAGCTTAGTCGGACAGGACACTGAAGCTTTCTTT
TRBJ2-1	few	NA	TRBV6-2/TRBV6-3	CASSSRDQNEQFF	TGTGCCAGCAGTTCCCGGGATCAGAATGAGCAGTTCTTC
TRBJ2-7	NA	TRBD1	TRBV9	CASSAGTGSGEQYF	TGTGCCAGCAGCGCCGGGACAGGGTCCGGGGAGCAGTACTTC
TRBJ2-1	NA	TRBD1	TRBV6-5	CASSQGTGRYNEQFF	TGTGCCAGCAGCCAGGGGACAGGGAGGTACAATGAGCAGTTCTTC